This record covers a single T cell receptor (beta chain). The target antigen is unknown. There were likely unrecorded immune exposures, though donors were nominally healthy when sampled. PCR was performed using 60 Vbeta and 13 Jbeta primers. Original processing notes: Per a later analysis, the number of unique TCR beta chains was about 78 million, of which about 10 million were shared. Clones were sequenced by immunoSEQ multiplex PCR, and TCRdb holds only the in-frame ones, with some missing. D and trimming come from the DNA, and the V and J calls and clone size come from that table. The table lists tens of thousands of clones, approximately 88% of them singletons, with approximately 2.3% in the top ten. These data come from a study of cytomegalovirus exposure and HLA in healthy donors. Study findings and constraints: Cytomegalovirus status was reportedly diagnosed by the classifier with high specificity and sensitivity. A missense variant in DCLRE1C was later tied to TCR beta V- and J-gene trimming.

J lost 3 bases, V lost 4 bases, and 4 bases had no gene match. Germline V gene lookup returns CDR1 SQVTM and CDR2 ANQGSEA. There are 13 residues in the CDR3. The sample consisted of PBMCs. This chain links TRBV29-1 with TRBJ1-1; 8 bases are a match to TRBD1. This TCR was recovered from a man aged 18 to 30 in good health and CMV-seronegative. The CDR3 reads CSVGTGGDTEAFF. The CDR3 region has the DNA TGCAGCGTTGGCACAGGGGGGGACACTGAAGCTTTCTTT.